This TCR beta chain emerged from a study of T cells in Graves' hyperthyroidism and ophthalmopathy. Regarding the study as a whole: Most clonotypes that expanded in the thyroid above 0.001 also showed up in blood.

CDR3 size: 17 residues. The V gene end was trimmed by 5 bases and the J gene end by 6 bases; junction bases not matched to a gene: 7. Germline V gene sequence: CDR1 LGHNA, CDR2 YNFKEQ. To note about this clonotype: The target antigen is unknown.

Amplified TCR beta CDR3 regions came from RNA transcripts. First-round RT-PCR of the TCR CDR3 relied on the HTBI primer set. In TCRdb, the multiplex PCR reads were re-called with MiXCR into one record per CDR3 protein. The table lists around 620,000 distinct CDR3 sequences, around 45% of them singletons. The chain is built from TRBV4-2 and TRBJ2-2, with 15 positions matching TRBD2. Sequenced: peripheral blood or thyroid tissue (not recorded which). The receptor was derived from an adult woman with Graves' disease, either hyperthyroidism or ophthalmopathy (not recorded which). The CDR3 loop is CASSTGLAGGSSGELFF. The CDR3 DNA reads as TGTGCCAGCAGCACGGGACTAGCGGGAGGAAGCTCCGGGGAGCTGTTTTTT.